The T cell receptor beta chain under discussion was sequenced for a study of cytomegalovirus exposure and HLA in healthy donors. The CDR3 sequence is 14 residues long. In germline, CDR1 is SNHLY, CDR2 FYNNEI. The V segment lost 7 bases and the J segment 4 bases; nucleotides outside the gene matches: 6. Points from the study as a whole: V- and J-gene trimming of TCR beta was linked (in a later analysis) to a missense DCLRE1C variant.

PCR employed 60 Vbeta and 13 Jbeta primers. Measured with immunoSEQ multiplex PCR; TCRdb has only the in-frame clones, and not every one. Among 100,000 to 150,000 clones, about 81% were seen once, and the ten largest hold 0.95% to 1.4%. Comments on this clone: What it recognizes is unknown.

This TCR was recovered from a woman in her 30s in good health and CMV-seronegative. The chain has TRBV2 and TRBJ1-4; 7 bases fit TRBD1. The sequenced sample consisted of PBMCs. The CDR3 is CASTQGQNNEKLFF. The CDR3 nucleotides read TGTGCCAGCACCCAGGGACAGAATAATGAAAAACTGTTTTTT.